A selection of T cell receptor beta chains follows, all from one sample in a study of graft-versus-host responses after intestinal transplantation. TCRdb's copy holds only in-frame clones and misses some; the assay was immunoSEQ multiplex PCR. This repertoire shows roughly 38,000 clones, 93% found once; its top ten account for roughly a fifth. These receptors are not linked to any known antigen. The material was unstimulated CD8+ T cells sorted from spleen or lymph node cells, obtained before transplant. These receptors were collected from a human donor who was the organ donor for an intestinal transplant. Each CDR3 is given with its conserved first and last residue. A D gene is named only where the DNA matches it firmly. Clone size appears in some rows only: once, few, many, or a class for an expanded clone.

clone_size	v_call	d_call	j_call	cdr3_aa	cdr3_nt
NA	TRBV19	NA	TRBJ1-2	CASNGEYGYTF	TGTGCCAGTAACGGGGAATATGGCTACACCTTC
NA	TRBV30	TRBD1	TRBJ2-7	CACTDRGRTYEQYF	TGTGCCTGTACTGACAGGGGGAGAACCTACGAGCAGTACTTC
NA	TRBV7-2	TRBD1	TRBJ2-7	CASSPGPPTGAYEQYF	TGTGCCAGCAGCCCCGGACCCCCGACAGGGGCCTACGAGCAGTACTTC
NA	TRBV28	NA	TRBJ2-3	CASSLGGTADTQYF	TGTGCCAGCAGTTTAGGAGGGACGGCGGATACGCAGTATTTT
NA	TRBV25-1	NA	TRBJ1-3	CASSGGNGNTIYF	TGTGCCAGCAGTGGGGGAAATGGAAACACCATATATTTT
once	TRBV5-6	TRBD1	TRBJ2-7	CASSSGRDRPSYEQYF	TGTGCCAGCAGCTCGGGCCGGGACAGGCCCTCCTACGAGCAGTACTTC
NA	TRBV11-3	NA	TRBJ2-7	CASSLEHSSYEQYF	TGTGCCAGCAGCTTAGAACATTCGAGTTACGAGCAGTACTTC
NA	TRBV11-2	TRBD1	TRBJ2-7	CASSVLGTALGYEQYF	TGTGCCAGCAGCGTATTGGGGACAGCGCTGGGCTACGAGCAGTACTTC
NA	TRBV6-8	NA	TRBJ2-5	CASSYDWTAESTQYF	TGTGCCAGCAGTTACGATTGGACAGCGGAGTCAACCCAGTACTTC
NA	TRBV19	TRBD1	TRBJ2-7	CASSPGTGGFYEQYF	TGTGCCAGTAGTCCCGGGACAGGGGGCTTCTACGAGCAGTACTTC
NA	TRBV27	TRBD1	TRBJ2-7	CASGPGTGTEQYF	TGTGCCAGCGGACCCGGGACAGGGACCGAGCAGTACTTC
once	TRBV2	TRBD2	TRBJ2-5	CASSKKQRDAQTQYF	TGTGCCAGCAGTAAAAAACAGCGGGACGCCCAGACCCAGTACTTC
NA	TRBV6-5	NA	TRBJ2-5	CASSGPGQHQETQYF	TGTGCCAGCAGTGGACCAGGACAGCACCAAGAGACCCAGTACTTC
NA	TRBV28	NA	TRBJ1-2	CASSLTGPNYGYTF	TGTGCCAGCAGTTTAACGGGACCGAACTATGGCTACACCTTC
NA	TRBV7-6	TRBD1	TRBJ2-1	CASSSTWTGVDEQFF	TGTGCCAGCAGCTCCACCTGGACAGGGGTTGATGAGCAGTTCTTC
NA	TRBV2	TRBD1	TRBJ1-4	CASTGTGLNEKLFF	TGTGCCAGCACCGGGACAGGGCTTAATGAAAAACTGTTTTTT
NA	TRBV7-3	TRBD2	TRBJ2-3	CASSSTSGLTDTQYF	TGTGCCAGCAGCTCGACTAGCGGGTTGACAGATACGCAGTATTTT
once	TRBV5-1	TRBD1	TRBJ2-7	CASSLEQGADEQYF	TGCGCCAGCAGCTTGGAACAGGGGGCGGACGAGCAGTACTTC